This entry lists 8 T cell receptor beta chains sequenced from one sample in a study of blood T cell repertoires in COVID-19 (TCRdb year 2020). The library came from the immunoSEQ multiplex PCR assay. Held by TCRdb, this immuneACCESS table contains in-frame sequences only and omits some clones. Under half of the omission traces to an unresolved V gene where checked; the cause of the rest is unknown. The sample table shows over 350,000 clones, and around 86% are seen once. Of the sample, over 1.3% is held by the ten largest clones. Sample: peripheral blood. All receptors derive from a woman aged 25 to 45 with active or convalescent COVID-19.

The chain is built from TRBV7-9 and TRBJ2-3; D is possibly TRBD2 (6 bases). The V end lost 4 bases, the J end lost 0 bases, and 14 bases lay between the germline ends. The germline gives CDR1 SEHNR, CDR2 FQNEAQ (reference sequence). The CDR3 covers 16 residues. As DNA, the CDR3 is TGTGCCAGCAGCTCCTGGGACTCACCTAGCACAGATACGCAGTATTTT. This codes for CASSSWDSPSTDTQYF.

The V and J genes are TRBV7-9 and TRBJ1-1; D is possibly TRBD1 (6 bases). Trimming removed 3 bases at V and 6 bases at J, with 11 bases between. This CDR3 region has 13 residues. CDR1 and CDR2 from the germline V gene are SEHNR and FQNEAQ (reference sequence). The CDR3 coding sequence is TGTGCCAGCAGCTTTTCAGGGGACGCTGAAGCTTTCTTT. Its protein product is CASSFSGDAEAFF. The full variable domain, rest sourced from reference TRBV7-9 and TRBJ1-1, is DTGVSQNPRHKITKRGQNVTFRCDPISEHNRLYWYRQTLGQGPEFLTYFQNEAQLEKSRLLSDRFSAERPKGSFSTLEIQRTEQGDSAMYLCASSFSGDAEAFFGQGTRLTVV.

The table lists this clone with a few counts. The rearrangement links TRBV2 to TRBJ1-5; 7 positions agree with TRBD1. This CDR3 region has 13 residues. Germline CDR1 reads SNHLY; CDR2 reads FYNNEI. The J segment lost 6 bases and the V segment lost 5 bases, leaving 4 bases of the junction unmatched. The CDR3 sequence: CASSTGATQPQHF. As DNA, the CDR3 is TGTGCCAGCAGTACAGGGGCGACTCAGCCCCAGCATTTT.

The V call is TRBV9, the J call TRBJ1-3; D is perhaps TRBD1 (6 bases). The CDR3 is made up of 16 amino acids. The germline V gene has CDR1 SGDLS and CDR2 YYNGEE. Deletions cut 0 bases from V and 0 bases from J, with 10 bases between. CDR3 bases: TGTGCCAGCAGCGTAGGTATGGGGGCCTCTGGAAACACCATATATTTT. It yields the protein CASSVGMGASGNTIYF.

This sequence joins TRBV4-1 and TRBJ2-2, with a tentative D call TRBD1 (6 bases). Germline-derived CDR1 and CDR2 are MGHRA and YSYEKL. The CDR3 covers 18 residues. Trimming pared 0 bases from V and 1 base from J, leaving 15 bases between. Written as DNA, the CDR3 is TGCGCCAGCAGCCAAGATGGTTCAGGGGCCCTGAACACCGGGGAGCTGTTTTTT. It specifies CASSQDGSGALNTGELFF.

The rearrangement uses TRBV11-2 and TRBJ2-7; D unresolved. Per germline, CDR1 SGHAT and CDR2 FQNNGV. The CDR3 covers 13 residues. Between the trimmed V and J ends, which lost 1 base and 9 bases, there was a span of 13 bases. The CDR3, as DNA: TGTGCCAGCAGCTTAGTCCCAGTCTCGGGGCAGTACTTC. Amino acid sequence: CASSLVPVSGQYF.

This chain links TRBV18 with TRBJ2-7; D is perhaps TRBD1 (6 bases). Per the germline V gene, CDR1 is KGHSH and CDR2 is LQKENI. Trimming cost V 3 bases and J 5 bases, with 26 bases left between them. CDR3 length: 18 residues. The DNA for the CDR3 is TGTGCCAGCTCACCTTCAGCAGGGGCGGGTATGCTCCTACACGAGCAGTACTTC. This gives the protein CASSPSAGAGMLLHEQYF.

The rearrangement uses TRBV10-2 and TRBJ1-5, with D unresolved. Germline CDR1 and CDR2: WSHSY and SAAADI. This CDR3 spans 14 amino acids. Trimming cost V 5 bases and J 0 bases, with 8 bases left between them. The CDR3 nucleotides read TGCGCCAGCAGTCGGGTGGATAGCAATCAGCCCCAGCATTTT. Translation gives CASSRVDSNQPQHF.